The 25 T cell receptor beta chains below come from one sample, sequenced in a study of T-cell memory formation after mild COVID-19. TCRdb reanalysed the 5' RACE reads using MiXCR and keeps one entry per CDR3 protein. This sample yields hundreds of thousands of distinct CDR3 sequences, of which more than 20% are seen a single time; approximately 14% belongs to the top ten. The specimen sequenced was PBMCs or a T cell subset sorted from them (not recorded which). The receptors were sampled from an adult woman who had mild COVID-19 (a few samples of this study predate the infection). Cell type and time point are not known.

This clonotype has just a few counts. The chain is built from TRBV7-2 and TRBJ2-2, with 9 bases fitting TRBD2. The CDR3 runs 14 residues. Germline CDR1 SGHTA, CDR2 FQGNSA. The trim removed 6 bases at V and 5 bases at J, leaving 4 bases unmatched. DNA for the CDR3: TGTGCCAGCAGTAGCGGGAGCGGTACCGGGGAGCTGTTTTTT. As protein: CASSSGSGTGELFF.

The genes are TRBV12-3 or TRBV12-4 and TRBJ2-7; 11 bases are shared with TRBD2. V was clipped by 3 bases and J by 6 bases; unmatched bases: 19. The CDR3 length is 19 residues. The CDR3 sequence: CASSFVLWGGLAAPSEQYF. As DNA, the CDR3 is TGTGCCAGCAGTTTTGTCTTATGGGGGGGACTAGCGGCTCCGAGCGAGCAGTACTTC.

In its sample, this clonotype was seen many times. V is TRBV4-3 and J is TRBJ2-7; 8 nucleotides match TRBD2. CDR1 LGHNA and CDR2 YSLEER come from the germline V gene. J lost 2 bases, V lost 0 bases, and 6 bases had no gene match. CDR3 size: 16 residues. CDR3 protein: CASSQETGGPAYEQYF. For the CDR3, the DNA is TGCGCCAGCAGCCAAGAGACGGGAGGGCCGGCCTACGAGCAGTACTTC.

The chain couples TRBV5-1 to TRBJ1-2, with TRBD1 identical over 9 bases. This CDR3 spans 14 amino acids. Germline CDR1 and CDR2: SGHRS and YFSETQ. V trimming: 0 bases; J trimming: 6 bases; junction bases outside the gene matches: 3. The CDR3 loop is CASSLEGQGDGYTF. The CDR3 nucleotides are TGCGCCAGCAGCTTGGAGGGACAGGGCGATGGCTACACCTTC. The full variable domain, rest sourced from reference TRBV5-1 and TRBJ1-2, is KAGVTQTPRYLIKTRGQQVTLSCSPISGHRSVSWYQQTPGQGLQFLFEYFSETQRNKGNFPGRFSGRQFSNSRSEMNVSTLELGDSALYLCASSLEGQGDGYTFGSGTRLTVV.

This clonotype was detected only a few times. Germline and junction disagree at one end, which may indicate a read error. The J gene is TRBJ2-7, the V gene TRBV5-1, with TRBD1 matching 7 bases. Germline V gene sequence: CDR1 SGHRS, CDR2 YFSETQ. The CDR3 runs to 14 residues. CDR3 nucleotides: TGCGCCGGCAGAACCGGGACAGATTCTTTGGAGCAGTACTTC. Encoded protein: CAGRTGTDSLEQYF.

The chain links TRBV5-6 to TRBJ1-4, with TRBD1 matching over 11 bases. Germline CDR1 is SGHDT and CDR2 is YYEEEE. The CDR3 loop spans 18 amino acids. V lost 1 base to trimming and J lost 0 bases; unmatched junction nucleotides: 5. CDR3 sequence: CASSLRTGGRATNEKLFF. CDR3 sequence (DNA): TGTGCCAGCAGCTTGAGGACAGGGGGCAGAGCAACTAATGAAAAACTGTTTTTT.

This clonotype was seen only a few times. The gene calls are TRBV16 and TRBJ2-1, with D uncertain. Trimming left V 3 bases short and J 4 bases short, with 7 bases between. Germline CDR1 reads KGHSY; CDR2 reads FQNENV. The CDR3 sequence is 13 residues long. This CDR3 is CASSQWAYNEQFF. Here the CDR3 DNA reads TGTGCCAGCAGCCAGTGGGCATACAATGAGCAGTTCTTC.

This clonotype was observed many times. The V call is TRBV2, the J call TRBJ1-1; a possible D gene is TRBD1 (5 bases). V gave up 1 base and J gave up 0 bases, with 15 bases separating them. Germline CDR1 reads SNHLY; CDR2 reads FYNNEI. CDR3 length: 17 residues. CDR3 sequence reads: CASSEEAGMNMNTEAFF. The CDR3 DNA sequence: TGTGCCAGCAGTGAAGAGGCAGGGATGAACATGAACACTGAAGCTTTCTTT.

The chain employs TRBV3-1 and TRBJ2-1; 9 bases fit TRBD2. This CDR3 spans 15 amino acids. J was trimmed by 4 bases and V by 3 bases; bases with no gene match: 4. Germline V gene sequence: CDR1 LGHDT, CDR2 YNNKEL (reference sequence). As DNA, the CDR3 is TGTGCCAGCAGCCACCGAGCGGGGGGATACAATGAGCAGTTCTTC. Its translation is CASSHRAGGYNEQFF.

There are a few counts of this clonotype. CDR3 amino acids: CSVGLMDRSYNEQFF. The CDR3 DNA follows: TGCAGCGTTGGGCTGATGGACAGATCCTACAATGAGCAGTTCTTC. The gene calls are TRBV29-1 and TRBJ2-1; D may be TRBD1 (6 bases). There are 15 residues in the CDR3. V gave up 4 bases and J gave up 1 base, with 14 bases separating them. The germline V gene encodes CDR1 SQVTM and CDR2 ANQGSEA.

This clonotype appeared a few times. This chain connects TRBV6-1 to TRBJ2-2; D unresolved. The CDR3 has 13 amino acids. CDR1 is MNHNS and CDR2 is SASEGT in the germline V gene. V lost 1 base and J 6 bases, leaving 6 bases between the germline ends. The CDR3 loop reads CASSEVRPGELFF. The CDR3 coding sequence is TGTGCCAGCAGTGAAGTGCGGCCCGGGGAGCTGTTTTTT.

This chain connects TRBV7-9 to TRBJ2-7, with TRBD2 matching 11 bases. This CDR3 region has 16 residues. The germline V gene encodes CDR1 SEHNR and CDR2 FQNEAQ (reference sequence). The J segment lost 5 bases and the V segment lost 5 bases, leaving 11 bases of the junction unmatched. CDR3 loop: CASSQNVTSGNDEQYF. For the CDR3, the DNA is TGTGCCAGCAGCCAAAACGTGACTAGCGGGAACGACGAGCAGTACTTC.

This clonotype has more than one count but fewer than ten. V usage is TRBV12-3 or TRBV12-4 and J usage is TRBJ1-1; perhaps TRBD1 as D (5 bases). This CDR3 comprises 15 residues. Deletions cut 3 bases from V and 4 bases from J, with 15 bases between. Written as DNA, the CDR3 is TGTGCCAGCAGTTTCCTCTCGTCGGGGCTCACTGAAGCTTTCTTT. It codes for CASSFLSSGLTEAFF.

This chain uses TRBV3-1 with TRBJ2-4; TRBD2 might be the D (5 bases). Germline V CDR1 and CDR2: LGHDT, YNNKEL (reference sequence). Trimming took 1 base from V and 0 from J, leaving 7 bases between them. The CDR3 covers 15 residues. The CDR3 loop reads CASSQAGIAKNIQYF. The CDR3 nucleotides read TGTGCCAGCAGCCAAGCGGGGATAGCCAAAAACATTCAGTACTTC.

This clonotype showed up just a few times. The V and J genes are TRBV18 and TRBJ1-1; 8 nucleotides line up with TRBD1. The germline V gene encodes CDR1 KGHSH and CDR2 LQKENI. V trimming: 3 bases; J trimming: 1 base; junction bases outside the gene matches: 10. The CDR3 consists of 17 residues. CDR3 bases: TGTGCCAGCTCACCCATCGACAGGGGTCAAAGGAACACTGAAGCTTTCTTT. Translation: CASSPIDRGQRNTEAFF.

J is TRBJ1-5 and V is TRBV7-7, with 7 bases lining up with TRBD1. V lost 4 bases, J lost 6 bases, and 15 bases stayed unmatched. The CDR3 loop spans 17 amino acids. Germline values: CDR1 SSHAT, CDR2 FNYEAQ (reference sequence). The CDR3 sequence: CASSSRLAGGLSQPQHF. The CDR3 nucleotides are TGTGCCAGCAGCTCGAGGTTGGCAGGGGGGTTGAGTCAGCCCCAGCATTTT.

This clonotype has a count of ten or more. The chain has TRBV6-5 and TRBJ2-7; weak D call: TRBD2 (5 bases). CDR3 length: 13 amino acids. The germline V gene has CDR1 MNHEY and CDR2 SVGAGI. The V gene lost 9 bases and the J gene lost 0 bases, with 12 bases spanning the gap. In DNA, the CDR3 is TGTGCCAGTAGCTACAGCGGCTCCTACGAGCAGTACTTC. Protein: CASSYSGSYEQYF.

This clonotype was recorded a few times. The chain joins TRBV7-8 to TRBJ1-1; D is unresolved. Germline CDR1 is SGHVS and CDR2 is FQNEAQ. Trimming cost V 1 base and J 10 bases, with 19 bases left between them. The CDR3 has 15 amino acids. As DNA, the CDR3 is TGTGCCAGCAGCTTAGTCCAATCAGGTACCCGGGGAGCTTTCTTT. Its protein is CASSLVQSGTRGAFF.

The chain carries TRBV19 and TRBJ2-2; D gene unclear. CDR1 LNHDA and CDR2 SQIVND come from the germline V gene (reference sequence). The germline V and J ends were trimmed by 6 bases and 0 bases, with 8 bases remaining between them. The CDR3 spans 14 residues. DNA of the CDR3: TGTGCCAGTAGCCCTCAGGCGAACACCGGGGAGCTGTTTTTT. Translated: CASSPQANTGELFF. Using reference TRBV19 and TRBJ2-2 for the parts outside the CDR3, the full variable domain is DGGITQSPKYLFRKEGQNVTLSCEQNLNHDAMYWYRQDPGQGLRLIYYSQIVNDFQKGDIAEGYSVSREKKESFPLTVTSAQKNPTAFYLCASSPQANTGELFFGEGSRLTVL.

This clonotype turned up a few times. This chain uses TRBV7-9 with TRBJ2-1, with D possibly TRBD2 on 5 matching bases. This CDR3 comprises 14 residues. CDR1 SEHNR and CDR2 FQNEAQ come from the germline V gene (reference sequence). The V end was cut by 1 base, the J end by 12 bases, with 16 bases between. CDR3 in DNA: TGTGCCAGCAGCTTAGAAGGCTCCCCTGGAGGGCAGTTCTTC. Protein product: CASSLEGSPGGQFF.

This clonotype was detected a few times. The V gene is TRBV10-3, the J gene TRBJ2-5; maybe TRBD2 (5 bases). CDR3 length: 14 amino acids. With 0 bases removed from V and 5 bases from J, the gap between germline ends came to 10 bases. Germline V lookup: CDR1 ENHRY, CDR2 SYGVKD. The CDR3 here is CAISESASRETQYF. The CDR3 DNA reads TGTGCCATCAGTGAGTCAGCTAGCCGGGAGACCCAGTACTTC.

The chain links TRBV18 to TRBJ2-3; D is undetermined. The CDR3 consists of 15 residues. V was pared by 2 bases and J by 2 bases, with 11 bases between. The V gene's germline CDR1 is KGHSH and CDR2 LQKENI. DNA for the CDR3: TGTGCCAGCTCACCAGGGTCAGTCGTCACAGATACGCAGTATTTT. Residues: CASSPGSVVTDTQYF. The entire variable domain, with the rest obtained from reference TRBV18 and TRBJ2-3, is as follows: NAGVMQNPRHLVRRRGQEARLRCSPMKGHSHVYWYRQLPEEGLKFMVYLQKENIIDESGMPKERFSAEFPKEGPSILRIQQVVRGDSAAYFCASSPGSVVTDTQYFGPGTRLTVL.

The chain combines TRBV13 with TRBJ2-5; TRBD2 matches 7 bases. The V segment lost 3 bases and the J segment 5 bases; nucleotides outside the gene matches: 15. CDR3 length equals 17 residues. Per the germline V gene, CDR1 is PRHDT and CDR2 is FYEKMQ (reference sequence). Here the CDR3 reads CASSFPLAAEEEETQYF. CDR3 DNA sequence: TGTGCCAGCAGCTTCCCTCTAGCGGCAGAGGAGGAGGAGACCCAGTACTTC.

This clonotype was counted a few times. J is TRBJ1-5 and V is TRBV6-6; TRBD1 might be the D (6 bases). Trimming removed 5 bases at V and 6 bases at J, with 14 bases between. The germline V gene has CDR1 MNHNY and CDR2 SVGAGI (reference sequence). This CDR3 comprises 14 residues. The CDR3 sequence: CASSPVQGSQPQHF. The CDR3 coding sequence is TGTGCCAGCAGTCCCGTACAGGGAAGTCAGCCCCAGCATTTT.

V usage is TRBV25-1 and J usage is TRBJ2-5; 9 bases map to TRBD1. CDR3 size: 15 residues. CDR1 MGHDK and CDR2 SYGVNS come from the germline V gene. The junction had 1 base not matched to a gene; V was cut back by 0 bases and J by 2 bases. This CDR3 is CASSEYGTGQETQYF. For the CDR3, the DNA is TGTGCCAGCAGTGAATACGGGACAGGGCAAGAGACCCAGTACTTC.